The 20 T cell receptor beta chains below were found in one sample sequenced in a study of blood T cell repertoires in COVID-19. TCRdb's copy holds only in-frame clones and misses some; the assay was immunoSEQ multiplex PCR. This table has under 300,000 clones, more than 85% appearing once. Sequenced material: peripheral blood. Every receptor here comes from a woman in her 70s with active or convalescent COVID-19.

The chain uses TRBV6-5 and TRBJ2-3, with 15 bases fitting TRBD2. Per the germline V gene, CDR1 is MNHEY and CDR2 is SVGAGI. V trimming: 0 bases; J trimming: 8 bases; junction bases outside the gene matches: 0. The CDR3 is 15 residues long. The CDR3 spells CASSYSGLAGGTQYF. The CDR3 region has the DNA TGTGCCAGCAGTTACTCGGGACTAGCGGGGGGTACGCAGTATTTT.

A note on this clone: Other nucleotide sequences from this sample produce the same CDR3. The chain recombines TRBV12-3 or TRBV12-4 with TRBJ1-1, with a possible D match to TRBD1 (5 bases). V lost 4 bases, J lost 2 bases, and 8 bases lay in between. The CDR3 loop spans 13 amino acids. The CDR3 nucleotides are TGTGCCAGCAGTTCGACAGCTAACACTGAAGCTTTCTTT. It encodes CASSSTANTEAFF.

The chain has TRBV6-5 and TRBJ1-4; D is unclear. This CDR3 contains 15 residues. Trimming took off 2 bases at V and 6 bases at J, with 13 bases between the two ends. Germline CDR1 reads MNHEY; CDR2 reads SVGAGI. This CDR3 reads CASSYSGRADEKLFF. CDR3 DNA sequence: TGTGCCAGCAGTTACAGCGGACGGGCGGATGAAAAACTGTTTTTT.

The chain joins TRBV6-5 to TRBJ2-7, with a possible D match to TRBD1 (6 bases). The CDR3 consists of 13 residues. Germline V CDR1 and CDR2: MNHEY, SVGAGI. The V gene lost 7 bases and the J gene lost 5 bases, with 15 bases spanning the gap. The CDR3 region is CASTPSRTDEQYF. The CDR3, as DNA: TGTGCCAGCACCCCAAGTCGGACAGACGAGCAGTACTTC.

This clone turned up a few times. The J gene is TRBJ1-2, the V gene TRBV5-1; D remains unclear. This CDR3 region has 16 residues. Germline CDR1 reads SGHRS; CDR2 reads YFSETQ. V was shortened by 0 bases and J by 0 bases, with 12 bases between the two germline ends. The CDR3 here is CASSLEPSGANYGYTF. The CDR3 nucleotides read TGCGCCAGCAGCTTGGAGCCTAGCGGGGCTAACTATGGCTACACCTTC.

About this clone itself: This specimen includes other DNA sequences encoding the same CDR3. This sequence joins TRBV6-5 and TRBJ1-6; no firm D call. From germline, CDR1 is MNHEY and CDR2 SVGAGI. CDR3 size: 15 residues. Trimming cost V 5 bases and J 1 base, with 9 bases left between them. CDR3 DNA sequence: TGTGCCAGCAGTCGTATCTCGTCCTATAATTCACCCCTCCACTTT. It encodes CASSRISSYNSPLHF.

V and J are TRBV11-3 and TRBJ2-7; D uncertain. In germline, CDR1 is SGHNT, CDR2 YENEEA. The CDR3 extends over 8 amino acids. CDR3: CVLYEQYF. The CDR3, as DNA: TGTGTCCTTTACGAGCAGTACTTC.

V gene TRBV2 combines with J gene TRBJ1-1; unclear D gene. V lost 8 bases, J lost 4 bases, and 20 bases lay in between. This CDR3 region has 15 residues. Per the germline V gene, CDR1 is SNHLY and CDR2 is FYNNEI. CDR3 protein: CASGEVKGEGTEAFF. The CDR3 DNA is TGTGCCAGCGGAGAGGTTAAGGGAGAGGGCACTGAAGCTTTCTTT. Full variable domain (rest looked up from reference TRBV2 and TRBJ1-1): EPEVTQTPSHQVTQMGQEVILRCVPISNHLYFYWYRQILGQKVEFLVSFYNNEISEKSEIFDDQFSVERPDGSNFTLKIRSTKLEDSAMYFCASGEVKGEGTEAFFGQGTRLTVV.

The chain carries TRBV21-1 and TRBJ1-4. TRBV21-1 is deemed a pseudogene. The CDR3 contains 15 residues. CDR3 amino acids: CATREGFSTNEKLFF. The CDR3 DNA is TGTGCCACCAGGGAGGGCTTTTCGACTAATGAAAAACTGTTTTTT.

This clone turned up a few times. J is TRBJ2-1 and V is TRBV7-2; D might be TRBD1 (5 bases). The CDR3 loop spans 16 amino acids. V was cut by 2 bases and J by 1 base, with 12 bases left in between. CDR1 SGHTA and CDR2 FQGNSA come from the germline V gene. The CDR3 nucleotides read TGTGCCAGCAGCTTACAGGGTATGGGGTCCTACAATGAGCAGTTCTTC. Its protein is CASSLQGMGSYNEQFF. The variable domain in full, completed from reference TRBV7-2 and TRBJ2-1, reads GAGVSQSPSNKVTEKGKDVELRCDPISGHTALYWYRQSLGQGLEFLIYFQGNSAPDKSGLPSDRFSAERTGGSVSTLTIQRTQQEDSAVYLCASSLQGMGSYNEQFFGPGTRLTVL.

This rearrangement joins TRBV7-9 to TRBJ2-7; 10 positions match TRBD1. The trim removed 6 bases at V and 3 bases at J, leaving 17 bases unmatched. CDR3 length: 18 residues. Looked up from germline, CDR1 is SEHNR and CDR2 is FQNEAQ (reference sequence). The CDR3 here is CASSPTPGQGINGYEQYF. CDR3 DNA sequence: TGTGCCAGCAGTCCTACCCCGGGACAGGGGATTAATGGCTACGAGCAGTACTTC.

The V call is TRBV3-1 (or the pseudogene TRBV3-2), the J call TRBJ1-2; 9 bases are a match to TRBD1. The CDR3 is made up of 15 amino acids. CDR1 is LGHDT and CDR2 is YNNKEL in the germline V gene (reference sequence). With 4 bases clipped from V and 2 bases from J, the junction kept 5 bases outside the gene matches. This chain's CDR3 is CASSPAGQGNYGYTF. The CDR3 DNA reads as TGTGCCAGCAGCCCGGCGGGACAGGGCAACTATGGCTACACCTTC.

The V gene is TRBV9, the J gene TRBJ1-3, with 7 bases lining up with TRBD1. The length of the CDR3 is 15 residues. CDR1 and CDR2 from the germline V gene are SGDLS and YYNGEE. V shed 3 bases, J shed 4 bases, and the junction held 7 bases outside the gene matches. CDR3 region: CASSEGAWGGNTIYF. For the CDR3, the DNA is TGTGCCAGCAGCGAGGGGGCCTGGGGCGGAAACACCATATATTTT.

There are a few counts of this clone. The chain uses TRBV6-5 and TRBJ2-1, with D possibly TRBD1 on 6 matching bases. Germline-derived CDR1 and CDR2 are MNHEY and SVGAGI. V lost 5 bases, J lost 8 bases, and 19 bases lay in between. The CDR3 is made up of 15 amino acids. This chain's CDR3 is CASSTGKGRVDEQFF. The CDR3 DNA follows: TGTGCCAGCAGTACAGGGAAGGGCCGCGTTGATGAGCAGTTCTTC.

The CDR3 here is CASSQTSKATVYGYTF. The CDR3 DNA sequence: TGCGCCAGCAGCCAAACGTCAAAGGCGACAGTCTATGGCTACACCTTC. V usage is TRBV4-3 and J usage is TRBJ1-2; D perhaps matches TRBD1 (5 bases). Germline V gene data show CDR1 as LGHNA and CDR2 as YSLEER. The V and J ends lost 2 bases and 4 bases respectively, with 17 bases between them. CDR3 size: 16 residues.

This chain joins TRBV29-1 and TRBJ1-4, with D perhaps matching TRBD1 (5 bases). CDR1 SQVTM and CDR2 ANQGSEA come from the germline V gene. The CDR3 length is 15 residues. V gave up 1 base and J gave up 4 bases, with 13 bases separating them. The CDR3 is CSVEGPGGGNEKLFF. CDR3 nucleotide sequence: TGCAGCGTTGAAGGTCCGGGCGGGGGTAATGAAAAACTGTTTTTT. The whole variable domain, filled in from reference TRBV29-1 and TRBJ1-4, reads SAVISQKPSRDICQRGTSLTIQCQVDSQVTMMFWYRQQPGQSLTLIATANQGSEATYESGFVIDKFPISRPNLTFSTLTVSNMSPEDSSIYLCSVEGPGGGNEKLFFGSGTQLSVL.

The chain uses TRBV5-1 and TRBJ2-2; TRBD1 matches at 9 bases. CDR3 length: 16 amino acids. The junction had 2 bases not matched to a gene; V was cut back by 0 bases and J by 2 bases. Germline CDR1 SGHRS, CDR2 YFSETQ. In DNA, the CDR3 is TGCGCCAGCAGCTTGGGGACAGGGGTTAACACCGGGGAGCTGTTTTTT. This encodes CASSLGTGVNTGELFF.

The rearrangement links TRBV9 to TRBJ1-2; TRBD1 might be the D (6 bases). CDR3 length: 14 amino acids. The V gene's germline CDR1 is SGDLS and CDR2 YYNGEE. V was shortened by 2 bases and J by 7 bases, with 15 bases between the two germline ends. CDR3 DNA: TGTGCCAGCAGCGTCAGAACAGGGTTCGGTGGCTACACCTTC. Amino acids: CASSVRTGFGGYTF.

The CDR3 DNA sequence: TGCGCCAGCAGTTCTCCGGGACAGGGGTACGAGCAGTACTTC. Translating it yields CASSSPGQGYEQYF. The V call is TRBV10-2, the J call TRBJ2-7, with 10 bases lining up with TRBD1. The V and J ends lost 5 bases and 4 bases, in that order; junction bases with no gene match: 5. This CDR3 is 14 amino acids long. CDR1 is WSHSY and CDR2 is SAAADI in the germline V gene.

The V and J genes are TRBV27 and TRBJ2-3, with D perhaps matching TRBD2 (5 bases). The V end was cut by 5 bases, the J end by 0 bases, with 12 bases between. CDR1 is MNHEY, CDR2 SMNVEV, per germline (reference sequence). This CDR3 has 15 amino acids. CDR3 residues: CASSLTRPSTDTQYF. CDR3 bases: TGTGCCAGCAGTCTCACTAGACCTAGCACAGATACGCAGTATTTT.